These 22 T cell receptor beta chains were sequenced from one sample in a study of shared clonotypes between healthy human individuals. The assay was immunoSEQ multiplex PCR, and TCRdb's table has in-frame clones only and misses some. The sample holds 2 million or so clones, around 96% seen once. Naive CD8 populations comprised CD45RO-negative cells positively selected for CCR7, excluding terminally differentiated effector memory CD45RA+ cells. Sequenced sample: naive CD8+ T cells sorted from blood. The receptor source for this set is a man between 18 and 35 years old in good health.

This chain connects TRBV4-1 to TRBJ1-2; weak D call: TRBD1 (6 bases). The CDR3 runs to 16 residues. The ends were cut back, 0 bases at V and 4 bases at J, with 15 bases in the middle. Germline loops: CDR1 MGHRA, CDR2 YSYEKL. The CDR3 nucleotides are TGCGCCAGCAGCCAAGATCCTGGGGGGGGCGTCTATGGCTACACCTTC. Translation: CASSQDPGGGVYGYTF.

V and J are TRBV11-2 and TRBJ2-2; 7 bases fit TRBD1. J gave up 3 bases and V 5 bases, and 9 bases lay outside the gene matches. The CDR3 is 16 residues long. CDR1 and CDR2 (germline): SGHAT, FQNNGV. CDR3 region: CASSPPGTVYTGELFF. DNA for the CDR3: TGTGCCAGCAGCCCACCCGGGACAGTTTACACCGGGGAGCTGTTTTTT.

The chain's CDR3 is CASSLGLLRGYNSPLHF. For the CDR3, the DNA is TGTGCCAGCAGCTTAGGTCTTCTAAGGGGTTATAATTCACCCCTCCACTTT. This chain connects TRBV7-2 to TRBJ1-6; possibly TRBD1 for D (5 bases). Germline assignment: CDR1 SGHTA and CDR2 FQGNSA. This CDR3 region has 17 residues. V lost 1 base to trimming and J lost 4 bases, with 14 bases between them.

The V call is TRBV27, the J call TRBJ1-6; D not resolved. Germline CDR1 and CDR2: MNHEY and SMNVEV (reference sequence). Trimming left V 7 bases short and J 2 bases short, with 12 bases between. The CDR3 is 15 amino acids. CDR3 loop: CASTMGGPYNSPLHF. CDR3 bases: TGTGCCAGCACCATGGGCGGACCCTATAATTCACCCCTCCACTTT.

The chain uses TRBV9 and TRBJ2-5; a weak D match, TRBD2 (6 bases). CDR3 length equals 13 residues. Per germline, CDR1 SGDLS and CDR2 YYNGEE. Trimming pared 4 bases from V and 4 bases from J, leaving 11 bases between. The CDR3 loop reads CASSSDGGETQYF. CDR3 coding DNA: TGTGCCAGCAGCTCGGACGGGGGAGAGACCCAGTACTTC.

This chain links TRBV19 with TRBJ2-3, with 12 bases aligning to TRBD2. Unmatched junction bases numbered 9, after V lost 8 bases and J lost 0 bases. The CDR3 is 17 amino acids. Germline V gene sequence: CDR1 LNHDA, CDR2 SQIVND (reference sequence). For the CDR3, the DNA is TGTGCCAGTGGAGGGACTAGCGGGCGTTTTAGCACAGATACGCAGTATTTT. Its translation: CASGGTSGRFSTDTQYF.

V and J are TRBV4-1 and TRBJ2-7, with no clear D. This CDR3 comprises 12 residues. Germline V gene sequence: CDR1 MGHRA, CDR2 YSYEKL. The V and J ends lost 1 base and 6 bases respectively, with 7 bases between them. The CDR3: CASSQVTSEQYF. The DNA of the CDR3 is TGCGCCAGCAGCCAAGTCACTTCCGAGCAGTACTTC.

V is TRBV10-2 and J is TRBJ2-3; D uncertain. This CDR3 has 14 residues. Trimming cost V 2 bases and J 1 base, with 7 bases left between them. Germline-derived CDR1 and CDR2 are WSHSY and SAAADI. The CDR3 sequence: CASSEVPGTDTQYF. The CDR3 nucleotides read TGCGCCAGCAGTGAGGTCCCGGGCACAGATACGCAGTATTTT.

V is TRBV6-5 and J is TRBJ2-7; D ambiguous. V gave up 2 bases and J gave up 3 bases, with 11 bases separating them. Germline CDR1 MNHEY, CDR2 SVGAGI. The CDR3 runs to 14 residues. CDR3 DNA: TGTGCCAGCAGTTACACGGGCGGTTACTACGAGCAGTACTTC. Translation gives CASSYTGGYYEQYF.

This clone has a single count. The V gene is TRBV9, the J gene TRBJ2-7; TRBD1 agrees at 8 bases. This CDR3 region has 13 residues. Germline V CDR1 and CDR2: SGDLS, YYNGEE. J lost 6 bases, V lost 4 bases, and 6 bases had no gene match. CDR3 coding DNA: TGTGCCAGCAGCCAGCGGACAGGGACCGAGCAGTACTTC. Residues: CASSQRTGTEQYF.

This rearrangement joins TRBV13 to TRBJ2-2; D gene unclear. The CDR3 totals 13 residues. The germline V gene encodes CDR1 PRHDT and CDR2 FYEKMQ (reference sequence). V was pared by 1 base and J by 8 bases, with 8 bases between. The CDR3 DNA follows: TGTGCCAGCAGCTTAGACCTCGAAGGGGAGCTGTTTTTT. This sequence encodes CASSLDLEGELFF. Together with reference TRBV13 and TRBJ2-2, the CDR3 gives the full variable domain: AAGVIQSPRHLIKEKRETATLKCYPIPRHDTVYWYQQGPGQDPQFLISFYEKMQSDKGSIPDRFSAQQFSDYHSELNMSSLELGDSALYFCASSLDLEGELFFGEGSRLTVL.

This chain joins TRBV5-1 and TRBJ1-1; tentative D call: TRBD1 (5 bases). Trimming left V 4 bases short and J 1 base short, with 23 bases between. The CDR3 sequence is 18 residues long. Germline values: CDR1 SGHRS, CDR2 YFSETQ. The CDR3 sequence is CASSPSRGSPGGNTEAFF. For the CDR3, the DNA is TGCGCCAGCAGCCCGTCCCGGGGATCTCCCGGGGGGAACACTGAAGCTTTCTTT.

The chain carries TRBV27 and TRBJ2-7; the match to TRBD1 covers 9 bases. Germline assignment: CDR1 MNHEY and CDR2 SMNVEV (reference sequence). This CDR3 comprises 13 residues. The trim removed 2 bases at V and 7 bases at J, leaving 3 bases unmatched. CDR3 nucleotide sequence: TGTGCCAGCAGTTTACAGACAGGGGGGGAGCAGTACTTC. Translating it yields CASSLQTGGEQYF.

As regards this clone: At the DNA level, this CDR3 is encoded by other sequences in the same sample as well. The V gene is TRBV27, the J gene TRBJ1-1; D ambiguous. V shed 0 bases and J shed 5 bases, with 7 bases lying between them. Germline V gives CDR1 MNHEY, CDR2 SMNVEV (reference sequence). The CDR3 loop spans 13 amino acids. CDR3 coding DNA: TGTGCCAGCAGTTTATCCGGGGTTACTGAAGCTTTCTTT. This codes for CASSLSGVTEAFF.

This chain connects TRBV19 to TRBJ2-7; D remains unclear. The CDR3 sequence is 13 residues long. V was pared by 10 bases and J by 4 bases, with 17 bases between. Looked up from germline, CDR1 is LNHDA and CDR2 is SQIVND (reference sequence). CDR3 in DNA: TGTGCCACCTCAACGGGCAGTGCTTACGAGCAGTACTTC. Encoded protein: CATSTGSAYEQYF.

This clone is a singleton in its sample. This chain uses TRBV9 with TRBJ2-7, with 7 bases identical to TRBD2. The CDR3 totals 14 residues. Germline V gene lookup returns CDR1 SGDLS and CDR2 YYNGEE. The junction had 7 bases not matched to a gene; V was cut back by 4 bases and J by 3 bases. CDR3 sequence: CASSKDGGNYEQYF. DNA for the CDR3: TGTGCCAGCAGCAAGGACGGGGGGAACTACGAGCAGTACTTC.

This chain joins TRBV5-6 and TRBJ2-1, with D possibly matching TRBD2 (6 bases). The V end lost 3 bases, the J end lost 3 bases, and 13 bases lay between the germline ends. The CDR3 is 15 amino acids. CDR1 and CDR2 (germline): SGHDT, YYEEEE. CDR3 in DNA: TGTGCCAGCAGCTGGATGCGGGACCTCTACAATGAGCAGTTCTTC. Translation: CASSWMRDLYNEQFF.

This chain connects TRBV7-9 to TRBJ2-1; D may be TRBD2 (6 bases). The CDR3 consists of 16 residues. Trimming took off 2 bases at V and 4 bases at J, with 15 bases between the two ends. Germline loops: CDR1 SEHNR, CDR2 FQNEAQ (reference sequence). CDR3 nucleotide sequence: TGTGCCAGCAGCTTACTTCGGGGAGGAGGGTACAATGAGCAGTTCTTC. Translating it yields CASSLLRGGGYNEQFF.

Concerning this clone: The same CDR3 is also encoded by other DNA sequences in this sample. V is TRBV6-5 and J is TRBJ2-7; no firm D call. CDR3 length equals 11 residues. Deletions cut 2 bases from V and 6 bases from J, with 5 bases between. Per the germline V gene, CDR1 is MNHEY and CDR2 is SVGAGI. CDR3 bases: TGTGCCAGCAGTTACGGGTTCGAGCAGTACTTC. Amino acid sequence: CASSYGFEQYF.

This clone appeared once. The chain uses TRBV30 and TRBJ2-3; D perhaps matches TRBD2 (6 bases). The CDR3 covers 15 residues. V dropped 0 bases and J dropped 1 base, with 11 bases sitting between them. From germline, CDR1 is GTSNPN and CDR2 SVGIG (reference sequence). The CDR3 reads CAWSVSPGGTDTQYF. The CDR3 nucleotides are TGTGCCTGGAGTGTCAGTCCGGGGGGCACAGATACGCAGTATTTT.

About this clone: This specimen includes other DNA sequences encoding the same CDR3. V gene TRBV19 combines with J gene TRBJ2-1, with D perhaps TRBD1 or TRBD2 (6 bases each). In germline, CDR1 is LNHDA, CDR2 SQIVND (reference sequence). This CDR3 comprises 14 residues. V was cut by 3 bases and J by 4 bases, with 10 bases left in between. The CDR3 protein is CASSIGGSYNEQFF. The CDR3 nucleotides are TGTGCCAGTAGTATCGGGGGCTCATACAATGAGCAGTTCTTC.

This clone was seen just once. The gene calls are TRBV28 and TRBJ2-7; D gene unclear. The CDR3 contains 11 residues. V dropped 5 bases and J dropped 6 bases, with 8 bases sitting between them. Germline CDR1 MDHEN, CDR2 SYDVKM. The CDR3 sequence: CASSDPLEQYF. The DNA of the CDR3 is TGTGCCAGCAGTGATCCTCTCGAGCAGTACTTC.